The sequence of this TCR beta chain was determined in a study of blood T cells in healthy people across ages. General study results and limits: Per million T cells, TCR beta diversity dropped about linearly as age rose. The unknown donor CMV status may have confounded expanded clonotype changes.

The CDR3 runs 15 residues. From germline, CDR1 is MNHEY and CDR2 SMNVEV (reference sequence). The V gene lost 4 bases and the J gene lost 0 bases, with 12 bases spanning the gap. The authors ran a second PCR of about 6 to 12 cycles using a sample-barcoded 5' primer and a J-beta primer mix. MiXCR, applied by TCRdb to the 5' RACE reads, yields one record per CDR3 protein. The sample lists roughly 1,500,000 distinct CDR3 sequences; roughly 30% were seen once. This clonotype was seen only a few times. Its matching antigen is unknown. Aged roughly 6 to 90, donors were systemically healthy Caucasians from Russia.

Sequenced sample: blood. V gene TRBV27 combines with J gene TRBJ1-1; a possible D gene is TRBD1 (5 bases). This clonotype originated in a woman aged 25 to 39 in good health. In DNA form, the CDR3 reads TGTGCCAGCAGTTCCGGGACTGCGATGAACACTGAAGCTTTCTTT. Translation gives CASSSGTAMNTEAFF.